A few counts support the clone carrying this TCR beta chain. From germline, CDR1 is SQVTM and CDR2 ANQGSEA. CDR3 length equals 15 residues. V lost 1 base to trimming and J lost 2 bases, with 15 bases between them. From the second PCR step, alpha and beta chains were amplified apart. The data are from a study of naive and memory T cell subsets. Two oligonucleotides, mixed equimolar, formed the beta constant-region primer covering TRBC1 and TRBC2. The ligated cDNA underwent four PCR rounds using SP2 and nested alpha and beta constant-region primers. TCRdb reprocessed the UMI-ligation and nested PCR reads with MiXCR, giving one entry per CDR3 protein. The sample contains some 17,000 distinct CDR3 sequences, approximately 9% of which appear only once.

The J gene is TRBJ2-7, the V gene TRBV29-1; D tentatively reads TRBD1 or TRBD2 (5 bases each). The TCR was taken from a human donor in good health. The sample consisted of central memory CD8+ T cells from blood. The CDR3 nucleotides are TGCAGCGTTGAAGGGTTAGGAATGGGACCCTACGAGCAGTACTTC. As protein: CSVEGLGMGPYEQYF.